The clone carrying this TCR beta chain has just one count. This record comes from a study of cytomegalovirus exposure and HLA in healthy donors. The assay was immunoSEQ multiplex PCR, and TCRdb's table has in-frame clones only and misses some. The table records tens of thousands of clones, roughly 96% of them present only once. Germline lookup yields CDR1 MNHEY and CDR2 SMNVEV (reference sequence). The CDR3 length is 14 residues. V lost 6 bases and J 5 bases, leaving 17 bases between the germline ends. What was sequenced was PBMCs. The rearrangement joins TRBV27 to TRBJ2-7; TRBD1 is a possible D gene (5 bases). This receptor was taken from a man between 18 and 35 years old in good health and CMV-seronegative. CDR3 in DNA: TGTGCCAGCAGCTACCGGCAGGGCGCAGACGAGCAGTACTTC. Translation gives CASSYRQGADEQYF.